The 27 T cell receptor beta chains presented below share a single source sample, sequenced in a study of cytomegalovirus exposure and HLA in healthy donors. The PCR had 60 Vbeta and 13 Jbeta primers. Method: immunoSEQ multiplex PCR; TCRdb's copy keeps in-frame clones and lacks some. The table has roughly 200,000 clones, roughly four fifths seen once. Input material: PBMCs. All receptors come from a woman between 18 and 30 years old in good health and CMV-seronegative.

This rearrangement joins TRBV6-5 to TRBJ2-7; the D is unclear. Trimming pared 6 bases from V and 2 bases from J, leaving 11 bases between. Looked up from germline, CDR1 is MNHEY and CDR2 is SVGAGI. The length of the CDR3 is 13 residues. The CDR3 DNA is TGTGCCAGCAGCCACGACATGGCCTACGAGCAGTACTTC. It yields the protein CASSHDMAYEQYF.

The V call is TRBV4-3, the J call TRBJ2-1; the D gene is possibly TRBD1 (5 bases). The CDR3 has 12 residues. Germline assignment: CDR1 LGHNA and CDR2 YSLEER. V lost 4 bases and J lost 10, with 11 bases in between. The CDR3 region is CASSPQRGEQFF. CDR3 sequence (DNA): TGCGCCAGCAGCCCCCAAAGGGGAGAGCAGTTCTTC.

The rearrangement joins TRBV27 to TRBJ2-7; 12 bases match TRBD2. The CDR3 runs to 14 residues. Germline V gene lookup returns CDR1 MNHEY and CDR2 SMNVEV (reference sequence). J lost 4 bases, V lost 5 bases, and 3 bases had no gene match. CDR3 sequence reads: CASSTGTSGYEQYF. CDR3 sequence (DNA): TGTGCCAGCAGTACCGGGACTAGCGGGTACGAGCAGTACTTC.

To note about this clone: One junction end disagrees with the germline gene, perhaps due to a read error. Within the sample, other DNA sequences also encode this same CDR3. The chain links TRBV30 to TRBJ1-5; 10 bases line up with TRBD1. Germline-derived CDR1 and CDR2 are GTSNPN and SVGIG (reference sequence). The CDR3 runs to 15 residues. CDR3 protein: CALGQGDYSNQPQHF. CDR3 nucleotides: TGTGCCCTTGGACAGGGGGACTATAGCAACCAGCCCCAGCATTTT.

V is TRBV4-3 and J is TRBJ2-1; TRBD2 matches 16 bases. From germline, CDR1 is LGHNA and CDR2 YSLEER. The ends lost 4 bases at V and 4 bases at J; junction bases unmatched: 7. The CDR3 totals 18 residues. CDR3 bases: TGCGCCAGCAGCCTCACCGGGACTAGCGGGAGGGAATACAATGAGCAGTTCTTC. Protein sequence: CASSLTGTSGREYNEQFF.

V usage is TRBV19 and J usage is TRBJ1-2, with D tentatively TRBD1 (6 bases). The ends were cut back, 2 bases at V and 1 base at J, with 14 bases in the middle. The CDR3 consists of 16 residues. CDR1 LNHDA and CDR2 SQIVND come from the germline V gene (reference sequence). DNA of the CDR3: TGTGCCAGTAGTATACCCCGACAGGCATTTAACTATGGCTACACCTTC. Residues: CASSIPRQAFNYGYTF. Supplemented by reference TRBV19 and TRBJ1-2, the full variable domain reads DGGITQSPKYLFRKEGQNVTLSCEQNLNHDAMYWYRQDPGQGLRLIYYSQIVNDFQKGDIAEGYSVSREKKESFPLTVTSAQKNPTAFYLCASSIPRQAFNYGYTFGSGTRLTVV.

The V and J genes are TRBV4-3 and TRBJ2-1; D may be TRBD1 (6 bases). CDR1 LGHNA and CDR2 YSLEER come from the germline V gene. The CDR3 has 20 residues. Trimming shortened V by 0 bases and J by 7 bases, and 28 bases separated the two germline ends. CDR3 bases: TGCGCCAGCAGCCAAGATGGGCATGGGGTCGGGGTAGCCAGGGGTAATGAGCAGTTCTTC. It encodes CASSQDGHGVGVARGNEQFF.

In its sample, this clone was seen a few times. V and J are TRBV10-3 and TRBJ2-7; TRBD2 matches at 14 bases. Trimming removed 3 bases from V and 6 bases from J; junction bases left unmatched: 4. CDR1 is ENHRY, CDR2 SYGVKD, per germline. The CDR3 contains 15 residues. The DNA of the CDR3 is TGTGCCATCAGTGATGGGACTAGCGGGAGTAGCGAGCAGTACTTC. Encoded protein: CAISDGTSGSSEQYF.

The chain is built from TRBV10-3 and TRBJ1-5, with 9 bases aligning to TRBD1. The V and J ends lost 4 bases and 3 bases, in that order; junction bases with no gene match: 1. There are 14 residues in the CDR3. From germline, CDR1 is ENHRY and CDR2 SYGVKD. The CDR3 reads CAISGTGVNQPQHF. The CDR3 bases are TGTGCCATCAGTGGGACAGGGGTCAATCAGCCCCAGCATTTT.

V gene TRBV6-6 combines with J gene TRBJ2-7; TRBD1 matches at 7 bases. Germline CDR1 and CDR2: MNHNY and SVGAGI (reference sequence). V was clipped by 2 bases and J by 6 bases; unmatched bases: 10. The CDR3 is made up of 15 amino acids. For the CDR3, the DNA is TGTGCCAGCAGTTACCCCGGGACAGTAAAAGGCGAGCAGTACTTC. As protein: CASSYPGTVKGEQYF.

V usage is TRBV20-1 and J usage is TRBJ2-1, with a possible D match to TRBD2 (6 bases). Germline V gene data show CDR1 as DFQATT and CDR2 as SNEGSKA (reference sequence). The germline V and J ends were trimmed by 6 bases and 12 bases, with 15 bases remaining between them. The CDR3 covers 11 residues. The CDR3 DNA follows: TGCAGTGCGGCCTGGAGCGGGTGGCAGTTCTTC. Amino acid sequence: CSAAWSGWQFF.

This chain uses TRBV9 with TRBJ2-7; 10 bases fit TRBD2. Germline values: CDR1 SGDLS, CDR2 YYNGEE. This CDR3 spans 17 amino acids. V shed 0 bases, J shed 6 bases, and the junction held 12 bases outside the gene matches. CDR3 in amino acids: CASSVGPSGRLAREQYV. CDR3 nucleotide sequence: TGTGCCAGCAGCGTAGGTCCTAGCGGGAGATTAGCCCGCGAGCAGTACGTC.

The chain employs TRBV19 and TRBJ2-5, with 7 bases that match TRBD1. Matching the DNA end better, TRBJ2-7 makes the J call doubtful. Germline CDR1 is LNHDA and CDR2 is SQIVND (reference sequence). This CDR3 region has 12 residues. CDR3: CASAGTAYEQYF. CDR3 DNA: TGTGCCAGTGCCGGGACAGCCTACGAGCAGTACTTC.

The rearrangement uses TRBV10-2 and TRBJ2-7; possibly TRBD2 for D (5 bases). The CDR3 runs to 13 residues. Trimming pared 5 bases from V and 1 base from J, leaving 9 bases between. CDR1 is WSHSY, CDR2 SAAADI, per germline. CDR3 nucleotides: TGCGCCAGCAGTCCGGACTTTTCCTACGAGCAGTACTTC. It specifies CASSPDFSYEQYF.

V and J are TRBV6-5 and TRBJ2-7, with 8 bases fitting TRBD1. Per germline, CDR1 MNHEY and CDR2 SVGAGI. Trimming cost V 2 bases and J 5 bases; bases outside gene matches: 2. The CDR3 is made up of 13 amino acids. The chain's CDR3 is CASSYGGQDEQYF. In nucleotides, the CDR3 is TGTGCCAGCAGTTACGGGGGACAGGACGAGCAGTACTTC.

The chain recombines TRBV28 with TRBJ2-3; D perhaps matches TRBD2 (5 bases). The germline CDR1 and CDR2 sequences are MDHEN and SYDVKM. This CDR3 comprises 16 residues. Trimming took 4 bases from V and 0 from J, leaving 14 bases between them. In nucleotides, the CDR3 is TGTGCCAGCAGTTCGGCCCCGGGAATTAGCACAGATACGCAGTATTTT. This codes for CASSSAPGISTDTQYF.

V is TRBV6-5 and J is TRBJ1-3; 8 nucleotides line up with TRBD1. With 5 bases clipped from V and 6 bases from J, the junction kept 6 bases outside the gene matches. Germline CDR1 reads MNHEY; CDR2 reads SVGAGI. This CDR3 has 14 residues. Written as DNA, the CDR3 is TGTGCCAGCAGTCTTGGACAGGGTGAAAACACCATATATTTT. It yields the protein CASSLGQGENTIYF.

The genes are TRBV2 and TRBJ1-5, with 7 bases that match TRBD1. CDR3 length equals 15 residues. With V trimmed by 6 bases and J by 2 bases, 7 bases remained unmatched. Germline V gene data show CDR1 as SNHLY and CDR2 as FYNNEI. CDR3 in amino acids: CASRVTGTGNQPQHF. The CDR3 bases are TGTGCCAGCAGGGTGACAGGGACCGGCAATCAGCCCCAGCATTTT.

This clone appeared once. The rearrangement uses TRBV11-2 and TRBJ2-3; maybe TRBD2 (6 bases). CDR1 is SGHAT and CDR2 is FQNNGV in the germline V gene. The CDR3 covers 15 residues. The germline V and J ends were trimmed by 2 bases and 4 bases, with 13 bases remaining between them. In DNA form, the CDR3 reads TGTGCCAGCAGCTTACTGGGGGGAACGGCAGATACGCAGTATTTT. Amino acid sequence: CASSLLGGTADTQYF.

This clone was found a few times. This chain joins TRBV4-1 and TRBJ2-7; possible D gene TRBD1, 6 bases. Germline V lookup: CDR1 MGHRA, CDR2 YSYEKL. The CDR3 sequence is 13 residues long. V was shortened by 3 bases and J by 3 bases, with 9 bases between the two germline ends. CDR3 residues: CASSQDRFYEQYF. CDR3 nucleotides: TGCGCCAGCAGCCAGGACAGATTCTACGAGCAGTACTTC.

The gene calls are TRBV28 and TRBJ1-6, with D possibly matching TRBD1 (6 bases). Germline V gives CDR1 MDHEN, CDR2 SYDVKM. Trimming removed 10 bases from V and 7 bases from J, with 14 bases in between. The CDR3 is 13 residues long. The DNA of the CDR3 is TGTGCCACTTCAGGGGTTCCAAATTCACCCCTCCACTTT. Amino acid sequence: CATSGVPNSPLHF.

The chain joins TRBV5-4 to TRBJ2-3; D gene ambiguous. Trimming removed 0 bases from V and 0 bases from J, with 14 bases in between. This CDR3 has 17 amino acids. Germline V gene sequence: CDR1 SGHNT, CDR2 YYREEE (reference sequence). For the CDR3, the DNA is TGTGCCAGCAGCTTGGCCCCGGCTGACACGAGCACAGATACGCAGTATTTT. Its protein is CASSLAPADTSTDTQYF. The full variable domain, rest sourced from reference TRBV5-4 and TRBJ2-3, is ETGVTQSPTHLIKTRGQQVTLRCSSQSGHNTVSWYQQALGQGPQFIFQYYREEENGRGNFPPRFSGLQFPNYSSELNVNALELDDSALYLCASSLAPADTSTDTQYFGPGTRLTVL.

The rearrangement joins TRBV4-3 to TRBJ2-3; possibly TRBD2 for D (5 bases). Germline V gives CDR1 LGHNA, CDR2 YSLEER. This CDR3 comprises 16 residues. The germline V and J ends were trimmed by 0 bases and 5 bases, with 15 bases remaining between them. The CDR3 is CASSQDDSAVRDTQYF. CDR3 nucleotides: TGCGCCAGCAGCCAAGATGATAGCGCGGTCCGAGATACGCAGTATTTT.

This rearrangement joins TRBV5-6 to TRBJ2-7; TRBD1 matches 9 bases. The germline gives CDR1 SGHDT, CDR2 YYEEEE. This CDR3 is built from 17 residues. V lost 4 bases and J lost 5; bases outside the gene matches: 16. The chain's CDR3 is CASSPRRDRAMIDEQYF. CDR3 nucleotides: TGTGCCAGCAGCCCCCGACGGGACAGGGCCATGATAGACGAGCAGTACTTC.

This clone was found once. The chain employs TRBV28 and TRBJ2-1; D may be TRBD1 (6 bases). The CDR3 sequence is 14 residues long. V was cut by 2 bases and J by 4 bases, with 9 bases left in between. Germline CDR1 and CDR2: MDHEN and SYDVKM. CDR3 sequence (DNA): TGTGCCAGCAGTTTAACAGGGTTATACAATGAGCAGTTCTTC. Protein sequence: CASSLTGLYNEQFF.

The chain uses TRBV30 and TRBJ1-1; no clear D. CDR3 length: 15 amino acids. In germline, CDR1 is GTSNPN, CDR2 SVGIG (reference sequence). V shed 1 base and J shed 8 bases, with 20 bases lying between them. CDR3 bases: TGTGCCTGGAGTGACCCTCCCCGTTCGGGGAGGGAAGCTTTCTTT. Its protein product is CAWSDPPRSGREAFF.

This clone came up once. The V and J genes are TRBV4-3 and TRBJ1-4; 8 bases agree with TRBD1. Trimming at V came to 3 bases and at J to 7 bases, leaving 4 bases not matched to a gene. The CDR3 spans 14 residues. The germline gives CDR1 LGHNA, CDR2 YSLEER. The CDR3 spells CASSQAGGFEKLFF. The CDR3, as DNA: TGCGCCAGCAGCCAGGCAGGGGGCTTTGAAAAACTGTTTTTT.